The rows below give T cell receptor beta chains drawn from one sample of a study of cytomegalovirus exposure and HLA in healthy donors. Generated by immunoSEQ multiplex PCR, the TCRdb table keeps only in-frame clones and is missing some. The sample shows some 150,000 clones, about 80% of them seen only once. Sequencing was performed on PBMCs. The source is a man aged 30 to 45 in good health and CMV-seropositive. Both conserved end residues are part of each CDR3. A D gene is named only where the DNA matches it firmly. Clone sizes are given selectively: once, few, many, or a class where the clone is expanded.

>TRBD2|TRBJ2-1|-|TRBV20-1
TGCAGTGCTAGATCGGGGGAGGGGTGGTTCTTC
CSARSGEGWFF
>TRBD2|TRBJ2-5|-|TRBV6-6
TGTGCCAGCTCACCGGGGGGGTTACGGGGGCGCGAGACCCAGTACTTC
CASSPGGLRGRETQYF
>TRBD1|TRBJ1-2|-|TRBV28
TGTGCCAGCAGTTTACCGGACAGGGTCGGCTATGGCTACACCTTC
CASSLPDRVGYGYTF
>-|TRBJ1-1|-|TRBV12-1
TGTGCCAGCAGCTCCCCCGGGACAGGGGCGATCTACCCCATGAACACTGAAGCTTTCTTT
CASSSPGTGAIYPMNTEAFF
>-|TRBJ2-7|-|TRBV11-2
TGTGCCAGCAGTCTAAGATGGGCTACCTACGAGCAGTACTTC
CASSLRWATYEQYF
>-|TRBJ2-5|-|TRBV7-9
TGTGCCAGCAGCTTTCCGGTCCAAGAGACCCAGTACTTC
CASSFPVQETQYF
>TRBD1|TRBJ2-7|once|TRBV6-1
TGTGCCAGCAGTGAAGGCCCCAGGACAGGTCGTTCCTACGAGCAGTACTTC
CASSEGPRTGRSYEQYF
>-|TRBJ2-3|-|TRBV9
TGTGCCAGCAGCGTAGGTCTACGGTCAGGGGATCTCACAGATACGCAGTATTTT
CASSVGLRSGDLTDTQYF
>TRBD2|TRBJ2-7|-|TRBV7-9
TGTGCCAGCAGCTTAGGTACGACTAGCGGAGAAGGCACCTACGAGCAGTACTTC
CASSLGTTSGEGTYEQYF
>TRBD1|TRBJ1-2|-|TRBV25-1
TGTGCCAGCAAACCGGGACAGGGTTATGGCTACACCTTC
CASKPGQGYGYTF
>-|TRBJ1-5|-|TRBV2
TGTGCCAGCACGCGAGAGGGCAATCAGCCCCAGCATTTT
CASTREGNQPQHF
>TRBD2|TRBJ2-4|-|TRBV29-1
TGCAGCCTCAGGGAGGGTGACATTCAGTACTTC
CSLREGDIQYF
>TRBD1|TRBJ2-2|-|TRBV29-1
TGCAGCGTCACAACAGGGGGCTACACCGGGGAGCTGTTTTTT
CSVTTGGYTGELFF
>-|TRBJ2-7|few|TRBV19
TGTGCCAGTAGTGGAATGACTAGGATCCCCTACGAGCAGTACTTC
CASSGMTRIPYEQYF
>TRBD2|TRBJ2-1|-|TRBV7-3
TGTGCCAGCAGCTCTTTAGCGGGAGGGTTCGATGAGCAGTTCTTC
CASSSLAGGFDEQFF
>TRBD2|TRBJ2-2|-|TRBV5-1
TGCGCCAGCAGCTTCTCTAGCGGGAGGGCCAGCGGGGAGCTGTTTTTT
CASSFSSGRASGELFF
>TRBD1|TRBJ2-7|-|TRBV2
TGTGCCAGCAGTAAGGACAGGGGTTTCTACGAGCAGTACTTC
CASSKDRGFYEQYF
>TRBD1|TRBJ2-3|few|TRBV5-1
TGCGCCAGCAGCCCCGGACAGGAAACAGATACGCAGTATTTT
CASSPGQETDTQYF
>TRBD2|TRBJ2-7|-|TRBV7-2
TGTGCCAGCAGCTTATTTCAGCGGGAGGAAGGCGAGCAGTACTTC
CASSLFQREEGEQYF
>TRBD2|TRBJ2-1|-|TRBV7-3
TGTGCCAGCAGCCTGGGACTAGCGGGATACAATGAGCAGTTCTTC
CASSLGLAGYNEQFF
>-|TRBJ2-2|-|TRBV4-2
TGTGCCAGCAATCAGGGACGGGGGGCCACCGGGGAGCTGTTTTTT
CASNQGRGATGELFF
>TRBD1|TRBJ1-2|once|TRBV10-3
TGTGCCATCAGTGAGCTACCAAACCAGGGGGGCTATGGCTACACCTTC
CAISELPNQGGYGYTF
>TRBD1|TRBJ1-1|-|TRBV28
TGTGCCAGCTGGCAAACGACAGGGCCTGGCTCTGAAGCTTTCTTT
CASWQTTGPGSEAFF
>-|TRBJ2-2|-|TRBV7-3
TGTGCCAGCAGAAAGGGAGTAGGCGGGGAGCTGTTTTTT
CASRKGVGGELFF
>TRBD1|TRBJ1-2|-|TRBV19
TGTGCCAGTAGTATGGGAGGACAGGGCGATGGCTACACCTTC
CASSMGGQGDGYTF
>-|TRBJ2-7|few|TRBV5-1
TGCGCCAGCAGCTTGTCGGCAGGAGGCTCCTACGAGCAGTACTTC
CASSLSAGGSYEQYF
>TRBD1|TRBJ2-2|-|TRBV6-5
TGTGCCAGCAGTTCGTCGGACAGGGGAGAGCCCGGGGAGCTGTTTTTT
CASSSSDRGEPGELFF
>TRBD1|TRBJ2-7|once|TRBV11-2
TGTGCCAGCAGCTTGACAGGGGGCCTGTACTTC
CASSLTGGLYF
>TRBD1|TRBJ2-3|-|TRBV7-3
TGTGCCAGCAGTGCGACAGGGGGGCAGGCAGATACGCAGTATTTT
CASSATGGQADTQYF
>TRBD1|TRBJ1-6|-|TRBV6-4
TGTGCCAGCCCGGACAGGGGGCATTCACCCCTCCACTTT
CASPDRGHSPLHF
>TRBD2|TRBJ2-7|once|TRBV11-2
TGTGCCAGCAGCTTAGGTATTAGCGGGAGTTACGAGCAGTACTTC
CASSLGISGSYEQYF
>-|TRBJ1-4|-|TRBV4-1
TGCGCCAGCAGCCAAGATCTACCCACGGCGGCTAATGAAAAACTGTTTTTT
CASSQDLPTAANEKLFF